This TCR beta chain was identified during a study of cytomegalovirus exposure and HLA in healthy donors. The germline V gene has CDR1 SEHNR and CDR2 FQNEAQ (reference sequence). The CDR3 is 15 residues long. Trimming cost V 4 bases and J 0 bases, with 10 bases left between them. The study ran its PCR with 60 Vbeta and 13 Jbeta primers. Generated by immunoSEQ multiplex PCR, the TCRdb table keeps only in-frame clones and is missing some. The sample has roughly 160,000 clones; roughly two thirds are singletons. A word on this clone: Its antigen is unknown.

Study outcomes and limitations: Among immune exposure information, only CMV serostatus was available. The authors enumerated 164 TCR beta chains as linked to cytomegalovirus.

The sample comprised PBMCs. The chain has TRBV7-9 and TRBJ1-5; D uncertain. The source of this sequence is a woman in her 30s in good health and CMV-seronegative. CDR3 loop: CASSSETYSNQPQHF. The CDR3 DNA follows: TGTGCCAGCAGCTCGGAGACTTATAGCAATCAGCCCCAGCATTTT.